This record covers a single TCR beta chain. This record belongs to a study of blood T cell repertoires in COVID-19. Across the whole study: In each case, the material was cDNA or gDNA derived from T cells, B-cell-depleted T cells, or PBMCs.

Germline CDR1 reads SGDLS; CDR2 reads YYNGEE. V shed 3 bases and J 0 bases; nucleotides not matched to a gene: 13. The length of the CDR3 is 19 residues. Assay: immunoSEQ multiplex PCR; the TCRdb copy retains only in-frame clones and omits some. The table shows 80,000 to 100,000 clones, with about 91% occurring only once. The TCR was taken from a human donor with active COVID-19. The donor label of this sample is uncertain. Sequenced sample: peripheral blood. This rearrangement joins TRBV9 to TRBJ1-3, with TRBD1 matching 9 bases. The CDR3 sequence is CASSGTRDRATDSGNTIYF. The CDR3 coding sequence is TGTGCCAGCAGCGGGACCCGGGACAGGGCCACTGACTCTGGAAACACCATATATTTT.